This is a list of T cell receptor beta chains from one sample in a study of regulatory T cells in long-lasting Graves disease. TCRdb passed the multiplex PCR reads through MiXCR, listing each CDR3 protein once. Here the sample spans about 290,000 distinct CDR3 sequences, 22% being singletons. The sequenced sample was peripheral blood mononuclear cells (PBMCs), obtained when the disease was refractory, from a patient treated with antithyroid drugs. The receptor source for this set is a female donor with Graves disease. Each CDR3 is given with its conserved first and last residue.

j_call v_call cdr3_aa
TRBJ1-2 TRBV29-1 CSVQGADGYTF
TRBJ2-1 TRBV11-2 CASSSLTSSSYNEQFF
TRBJ2-3 TRBV6-1 CASSIGQADTQYF
TRBJ2-2 TRBV7-9 CASSLAAGDTGEPFF
TRBJ2-4 TRBV5-1 CASSPQGGENIQYF
TRBJ1-2 TRBV7-2 CASSPWGGQSNYGYTF
TRBJ2-7 TRBV10-3 CAISDLAHLASNYEQYF
TRBJ2-7 TRBV10-3 CAIKSGTSYEQYF
TRBJ2-2 TRBV27 CASSLNGGTGELFF
TRBJ1-5 TRBV9 CASSAGAGANQPQHF
TRBJ2-1 TRBV27 CASSLGSYNEQFF
TRBJ1-5 TRBV20-1 CSVGDSGQPRHF
TRBJ1-5 TRBV2 CASSISGTSHYSNQPQHF
TRBJ2-5 TRBV28 CASSLAGTGTEKGTQYF
TRBJ1-2 TRBV6-1 CASSDRGSGYTF
TRBJ2-6 TRBV11-2 CASSSGTSGANVLTF
TRBJ2-7 TRBV20-1 CSAQTGTGSGEQYF
TRBJ2-7 TRBV20-1 CSAKGTSGPYEQYF
TRBJ2-7 TRBV28 CASTQGRWDEQYF
TRBJ2-1 TRBV9 CASSVAGSNEQFF
TRBJ2-7 TRBV9 CASSPRLAGRHEQYF
TRBJ1-1 TRBV6-1 CASSPHRGPNTEAFF
TRBJ2-3 TRBV3-1 CASSPSISVDTQYF
TRBJ2-7 TRBV24-1 CATRDGEQYF
TRBJ2-1 TRBV2 CASIRGATYNEQFF
TRBJ2-5 TRBV6-2/TRBV6-3 CASTRGYQETQYF
TRBJ1-1 TRBV2 CASSYNRVNTEAFF
TRBJ1-5 TRBV28 CASSSSGTGRSQPQHF
TRBJ2-2 TRBV6-5 CASSYSILAGAPNTGELFF
TRBJ1-2 TRBV30 CAWSVSRDGYTF
TRBJ1-2 TRBV11-2 CASSLDTGWGAPGYTF
TRBJ1-4 TRBV18 CASSALIGDEKLFF
TRBJ1-2 TRBV6-2/TRBV6-3 CASSFTGVLGGYTF
TRBJ1-5 TRBV11-2 CASSWGGTGNQPQHF
TRBJ2-3 TRBV7-2 CASSLERGGQSRGPTDTQYF
TRBJ1-6 TRBV28 CASSQREPNSPLHF
TRBJ2-2 TRBV9 CASSVGGSGTGELFF
TRBJ2-7 TRBV18 CASSLGVNEQYF
TRBJ2-1 TRBV20-1 CSARVQTSGRIYNEQFF